These T cell receptor beta chains were read from a single sample in a study of blood T cell repertoires in COVID-19. Clones were sequenced by immunoSEQ multiplex PCR, and TCRdb holds only the in-frame ones, with some missing. The data hold around 270,000 clones, with roughly 80% observed a single time. Sequencing used peripheral blood. The origin of the receptors is a person aged 70 to 85 with COVID-19, enrolled during active disease. The conserved cysteine and the conserved F or W are not part of the CDR3 here. The D gene is left open where the match is weak. Clone size, where shown, is once, few, many, or a class for clones that have expanded.

v_gene | d_gene | abundance | CDR3aa
TRBV12-5 | TRBD2 | once | ASGPGTREETQY
TRBV7-2 | - | - | ASSLGPTGELF
TRBV5-1 | - | - | ASSLAGKQPTANTEAF
TRBV21-1 | - | few | ASSKGADSYEQY
TRBV7-9 | TRBD1 | few | ASSPQGAPGELF
TRBV5-1 | - | - | ASSLQGSTYEQY
TRBV7-2 | TRBD2 | - | ASRKGLAGGDIQY
TRBV29-1 | TRBD2 | once | SVGGGRGPDTQY
TRBV27 | - | - | ASSLIISLTAGYEQY
TRBV29-1 | - | few | SVVGIYEQY
TRBV7-8 | TRBD1 | - | ASSFAGRGRLGTGELF
TRBV7-9 | TRBD1 | - | ASSLGTGLADTQY
TRBV19 | TRBD1 | - | ASSTRQGRTDTQY
TRBV7-6 | - | - | ASSLSGTGELF
TRBV28 | TRBD1 | - | ATTGVIGSWGFGGQPQH
TRBV7-2 | TRBD1 | - | ASRFRQGSTGELF
TRBV27 | - | once | ASSLGAMAKNIQY
TRBV3-1/TRBV3-2 | - | - | ASSQEGGDGGIYNEQF
TRBV15 | TRBD1 | - | ATSRQQGQRGYT
TRBV18 | - | - | ASSPQSTNTIY
TRBV27 | - | - | ASSLVGEKETQY
TRBV28 | TRBD1 | - | ASRATGFINEQF
TRBV18 | TRBD1 | - | ASSPRGTGGNTEAF
TRBV29-1 | - | - | SVLLDSLGEKLF
TRBV20-1 | TRBD2 | - | SASEAGGPGEQF
TRBV7-3 | TRBD1 | - | ASGAGQGAPGELF
TRBV27 | TRBD1 | - | ASGTGNQPQH
TRBV6-2/TRBV6-3 | - | few | ASSYPVGSHGYT
TRBV28 | - | - | ASSQTGNTIY
TRBV23-1 | TRBD1 | - | ASSQSAQGATEAF
TRBV27 | - | - | ASSLWATDTQY
TRBV10-3 | TRBD1 | - | AISGVRDSGELF
TRBV27 | - | - | ASSINRVSTEAF
TRBV28 | - | - | ASSSTFHQPQH
TRBV4-1 | TRBD2 | - | ASSQVGSGGLREQY
TRBV3-1/TRBV3-2 | - | - | ASSQAGTSYSPLH
TRBV28 | TRBD1 | - | ASSSTGGGYEQF
TRBV2 | TRBD1 | - | ASKTGTANEKLF
TRBV5-4 | - | - | ASSSNNEQF
TRBV15 | - | - | ATSREGGPYEQY
TRBV15 | TRBD1 | - | ATSRGQGWTEAF
TRBV9 | TRBD2 | once | ASSVVSGSTDTQY
TRBV2 | - | - | ASSVGGRGYEQY
TRBV30 | - | - | AWSGRGKSRETQY
TRBV5-3 | TRBD1 | - | ARSPQDRDQPQH
TRBV5-1 | - | - | ASSLVDPKSGGTQY
TRBV7-2 | - | - | ASSLSTVNNSPLH
TRBV6-5 | - | - | ASRAGQYYNEQF
TRBV28 | - | - | ASSPSTAFFSGNTIY
TRBV29-1 | TRBD1 | - | SVSGGRGTIY
TRBV19 | TRBD1 | - | ASSHDRESGNTIY